This TCR beta chain came from a study of T cells after somatic rescue of genetic block. Unmatched junction bases numbered 8, after V lost 1 base and J lost 4 bases. The CDR3 extends over 16 amino acids. Germline loops: CDR1 LNHNV, CDR2 YYDKDF (reference sequence). This clone was seen just once. Libraries were prepared by immunoSEQ multiplex PCR; TCRdb keeps only in-frame clonotypes and omits some of them. The repertoire holds about 10,000 clones, with around 70% as singletons. The chain is built from TRBV15 and TRBJ2-7; TRBD2 matches at 9 bases. This receptor was identified in a boy aged 10-17 years. Sequenced: peripheral blood mononuclear cells (PBMCs). The DNA of the CDR3 is TGTGCCACCAGCAGAGTGTCTAGCGGGAAACGGTACGAGCAGTACTTC. Its protein product is CATSRVSSGKRYEQYF.